The sequence of this T cell receptor beta chain was determined in a study of read filtering for tumor transcriptome and immune sequencing. Overall study context: Transcriptome libraries were built from DNase-treated RNA. TCR-mapped reads were about 4 to 10.27 million with IR-seq versus roughly 85 to 1,300 with RNA-seq.

On this clonotype: The antigen is not known. A read error may explain this, as a much larger clone is one base away.

Study-wide results and limits: IR-seq captured clonotypes deeper and more reliably than RNA-seq.

This library used 300 to 500 ng RNA and molecular barcoded adaptors spanning alpha/delta and beta/gamma chains. TCRdb itself ran the reads through MiXCR, one entry per CDR3 protein. The sample lists roughly 130,000 distinct CDR3 sequences; around 13% were seen once. The sequencing sample was made of a population of CD138-negative cells sorted from bone marrow. This TCR came from a donor at least 40 years old with multiple myeloma.

In DNA, the CDR3 is TGCGCCAGCAGCTCTAGCGGGAGCGGGTCCTACGGGCAGTACTTC. Amino acid sequence: CASSSSGSGSYGQYF. The rearrangement links TRBV5-1 to TRBJ2-7; 10 positions agree with TRBD2. The CDR3 has 15 residues. Germline V CDR1 and CDR2: SGHRS, YFSETQ.